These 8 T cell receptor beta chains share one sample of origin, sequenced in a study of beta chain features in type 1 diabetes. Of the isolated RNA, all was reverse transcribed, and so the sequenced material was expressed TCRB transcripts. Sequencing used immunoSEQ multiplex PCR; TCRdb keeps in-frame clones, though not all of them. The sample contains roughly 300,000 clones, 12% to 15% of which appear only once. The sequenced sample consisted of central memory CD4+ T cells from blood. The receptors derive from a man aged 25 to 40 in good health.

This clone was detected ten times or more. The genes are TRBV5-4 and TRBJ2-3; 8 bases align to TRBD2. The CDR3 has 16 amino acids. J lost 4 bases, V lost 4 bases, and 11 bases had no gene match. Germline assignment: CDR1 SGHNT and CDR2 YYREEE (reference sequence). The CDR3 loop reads CASSARSGGLSDTQYF. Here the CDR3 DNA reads TGTGCCAGCAGCGCTCGCAGCGGGGGTTTATCAGATACGCAGTATTTT. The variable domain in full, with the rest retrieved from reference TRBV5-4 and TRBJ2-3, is ETGVTQSPTHLIKTRGQQVTLRCSSQSGHNTVSWYQQALGQGPQFIFQYYREEENGRGNFPPRFSGLQFPNYSSELNVNALELDDSALYLCASSARSGGLSDTQYFGPGTRLTVL.

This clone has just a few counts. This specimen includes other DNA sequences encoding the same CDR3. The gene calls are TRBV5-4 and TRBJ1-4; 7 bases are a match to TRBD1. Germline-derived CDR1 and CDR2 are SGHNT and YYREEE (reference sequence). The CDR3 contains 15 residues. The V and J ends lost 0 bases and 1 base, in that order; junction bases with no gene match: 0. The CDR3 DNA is TGTGCCAGCAGCTTGGGACAGGGAACTAATGAAAAACTGTTTTTT. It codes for CASSLGQGTNEKLFF.

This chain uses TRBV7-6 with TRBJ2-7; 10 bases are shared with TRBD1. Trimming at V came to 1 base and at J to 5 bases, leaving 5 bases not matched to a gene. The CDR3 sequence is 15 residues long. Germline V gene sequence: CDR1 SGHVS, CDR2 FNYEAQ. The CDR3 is CASSLGTGGFDEQYF. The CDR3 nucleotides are TGTGCCAGCAGCTTAGGGACAGGGGGATTCGACGAGCAGTACTTC.

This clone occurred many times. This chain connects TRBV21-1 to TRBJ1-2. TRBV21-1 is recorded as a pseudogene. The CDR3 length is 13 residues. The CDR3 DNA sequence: TGTGCCAGCAGCAAACGAGGGGTGTGGGGCTACACCTTC. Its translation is CASSKRGVWGYTF.

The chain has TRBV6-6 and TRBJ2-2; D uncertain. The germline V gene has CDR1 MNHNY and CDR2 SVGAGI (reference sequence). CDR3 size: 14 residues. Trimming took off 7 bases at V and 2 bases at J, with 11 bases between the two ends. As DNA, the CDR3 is TGTGCCAGCATCTGGAGCGTTAACACCGGGGAGCTGTTTTTT. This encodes CASIWSVNTGELFF.

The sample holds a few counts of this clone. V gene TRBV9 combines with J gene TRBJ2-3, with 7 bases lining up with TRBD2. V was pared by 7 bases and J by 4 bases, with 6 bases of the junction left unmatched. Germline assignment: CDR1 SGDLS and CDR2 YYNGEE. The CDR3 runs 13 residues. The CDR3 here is CASFAGDADTQYF. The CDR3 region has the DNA TGTGCCAGCTTCGCGGGGGATGCAGATACGCAGTATTTT.

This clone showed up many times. CDR3 in DNA: TGTGCCAGCAGCGCCCTAGGGGGGGGCCTCCTAAATGAGCAGTTCTTC. Protein sequence: CASSALGGGLLNEQFF. The chain has TRBV9 and TRBJ2-1, with D perhaps matching TRBD2 (7 bases). V was clipped by 3 bases and J by 7 bases, with 20 bases between them. Germline CDR1 reads SGDLS; CDR2 reads YYNGEE. This CDR3 has 16 amino acids.

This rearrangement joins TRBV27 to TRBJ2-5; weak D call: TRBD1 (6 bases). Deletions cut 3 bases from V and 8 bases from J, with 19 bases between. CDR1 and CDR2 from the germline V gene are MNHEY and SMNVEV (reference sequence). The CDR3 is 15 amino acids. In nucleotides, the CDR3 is TGTGCCAGCAGTTTGGGGGCAGGGGCAAGAGGAACCCAGTACTTC. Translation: CASSLGAGARGTQYF.